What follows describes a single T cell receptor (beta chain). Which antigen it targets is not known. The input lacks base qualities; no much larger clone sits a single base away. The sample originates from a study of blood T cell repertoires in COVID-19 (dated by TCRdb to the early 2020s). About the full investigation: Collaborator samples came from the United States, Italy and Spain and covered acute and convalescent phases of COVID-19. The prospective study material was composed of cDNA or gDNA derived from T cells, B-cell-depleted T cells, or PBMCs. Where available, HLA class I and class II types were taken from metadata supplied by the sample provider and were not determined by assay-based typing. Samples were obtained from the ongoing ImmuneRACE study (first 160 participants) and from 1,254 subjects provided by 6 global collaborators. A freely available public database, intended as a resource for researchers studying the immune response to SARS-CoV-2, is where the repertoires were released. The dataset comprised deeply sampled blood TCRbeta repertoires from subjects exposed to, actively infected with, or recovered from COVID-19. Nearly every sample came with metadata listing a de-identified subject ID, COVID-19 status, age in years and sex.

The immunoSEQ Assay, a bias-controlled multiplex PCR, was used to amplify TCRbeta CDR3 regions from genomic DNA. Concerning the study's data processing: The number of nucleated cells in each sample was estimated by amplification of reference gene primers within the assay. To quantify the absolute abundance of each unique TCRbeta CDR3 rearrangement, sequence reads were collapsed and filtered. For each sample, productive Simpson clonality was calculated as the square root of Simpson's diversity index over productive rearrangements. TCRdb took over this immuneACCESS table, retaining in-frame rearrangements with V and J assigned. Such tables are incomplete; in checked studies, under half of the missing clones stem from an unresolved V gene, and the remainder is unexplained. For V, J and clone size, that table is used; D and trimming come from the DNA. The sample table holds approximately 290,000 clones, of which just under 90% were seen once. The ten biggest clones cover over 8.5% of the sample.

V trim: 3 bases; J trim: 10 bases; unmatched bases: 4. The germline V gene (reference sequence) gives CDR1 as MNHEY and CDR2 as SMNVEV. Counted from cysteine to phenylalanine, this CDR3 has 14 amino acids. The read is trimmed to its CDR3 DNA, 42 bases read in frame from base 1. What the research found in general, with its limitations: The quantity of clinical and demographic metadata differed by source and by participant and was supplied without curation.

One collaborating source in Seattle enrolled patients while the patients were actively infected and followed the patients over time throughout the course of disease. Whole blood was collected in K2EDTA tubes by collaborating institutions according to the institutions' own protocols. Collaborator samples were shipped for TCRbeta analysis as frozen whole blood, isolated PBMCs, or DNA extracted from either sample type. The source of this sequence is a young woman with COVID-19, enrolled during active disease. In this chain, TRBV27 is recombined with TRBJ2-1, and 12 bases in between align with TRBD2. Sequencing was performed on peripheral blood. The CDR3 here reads CASSFLAGGDEQFF. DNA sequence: TGTGCCAGCAGTTTTCTAGCGGGAGGGGACGAGCAGTTCTTC.